A single sample gave rise to the 5 T cell receptor beta chains below, sequenced in a study of blood T cell repertoires in COVID-19. TCRdb's copy holds only in-frame clones and misses some; the assay was immunoSEQ multiplex PCR. The sample has roughly 150,000 clones; about 83% are singletons. The sample consisted of peripheral blood. These receptors were collected from a woman older than 75 with acute or convalescent COVID-19.

The gene calls are TRBV3-1 (or the pseudogene TRBV3-2) and TRBJ1-5; D is undetermined. The germline CDR1 and CDR2 sequences are LGHDT and YNNKEL (reference sequence). V lost 0 bases and J lost 6, with 6 bases in between. This CDR3 is built from 13 residues. The CDR3 DNA follows: TGTGCCAGCAGCCAAGATAGGAGTCAGCCCCAGCATTTT. Encoded protein: CASSQDRSQPQHF.

The CDR3 DNA sequence: TGCGCCAGCAGCTTGGTTCCCGCCGGACAGGGGCCCGAGCAGTACTTC. Translating it yields CASSLVPAGQGPEQYF. The rearrangement joins TRBV5-1 to TRBJ2-7, with TRBD1 identical over 9 bases. V lost 0 bases and J lost 6; bases outside the gene matches: 10. CDR3 length: 16 amino acids. The germline gives CDR1 SGHRS, CDR2 YFSETQ. Drawing the rest from reference TRBV5-1 and TRBJ2-7, the complete variable domain is KAGVTQTPRYLIKTRGQQVTLSCSPISGHRSVSWYQQTPGQGLQFLFEYFSETQRNKGNFPGRFSGRQFSNSRSEMNVSTLELGDSALYLCASSLVPAGQGPEQYFGPGTRLTVT.

Written as DNA, the CDR3 is TGTGCCAGCAGCCCCTACGATACAGTTTATGGCTACACCTTC. Translating gives CASSPYDTVYGYTF. The chain couples TRBV28 to TRBJ1-2; D uncertain. The V end was cut by 6 bases, the J end by 5 bases, with 16 bases between. CDR3 length: 14 amino acids. CDR1 and CDR2 (germline): MDHEN, SYDVKM.

The chain uses TRBV28 and TRBJ1-6; D is uncertain. Germline V gene lookup returns CDR1 MDHEN and CDR2 SYDVKM. This CDR3 is built from 14 residues. Trimming shortened V by 2 bases and J by 4 bases, and 6 bases separated the two germline ends. CDR3: CASSLALYNSPLHF. CDR3 sequence (DNA): TGTGCCAGCAGTTTAGCACTTTATAATTCACCCCTCCACTTT.

The chain has TRBV7-9 and TRBJ1-5; weak D call: TRBD1 (6 bases). Per germline, CDR1 SEHNR and CDR2 FQNEAQ (reference sequence). V lost 5 bases, J lost 7 bases, and 15 bases lay in between. The CDR3 is 14 residues long. CDR3 nucleotides: TGTGCCAGCAGCGTACAGGGTGAGGAGCAGCCCCAGCATTTT. This encodes CASSVQGEEQPQHF.